This T cell receptor (beta chain) stems from a study of T cells in Graves' hyperthyroidism and ophthalmopathy. The germline V gene has CDR1 SGHTA and CDR2 FQGTGA. The CDR3 contains 17 residues. This clonotype was detected only a few times. Antigen unknown. One junction end does not reproduce the germline sequence, and a read error may be involved. Diagnoses were established using clinical symptoms, serum thyroxine and TRAb, thyroid ultrasound and orbital computed tomography. Amplification targeted TCR beta CDR3 regions from RNA transcripts. Using the HTBI primer set, a first-round RT-PCR was run on the TCR CDR3. TCRdb re-derived calls from the multiplex PCR reads in MiXCR, one entry per CDR3 protein. This table holds 600,000 to 700,000 distinct CDR3 sequences, nearly 45% found once. Broader study findings: The model made its ophthalmopathy prediction, and onset followed a median approximately six months later. Researchers report that a 13 V-J model separated ophthalmopathy from stable hyperthyroidism.

Sequencing was performed on peripheral blood or thyroid tissue (not recorded which). The rearrangement links TRBV7-3 to TRBJ2-2, with 8 bases aligning to TRBD2. This sequence was found in an adult man with Graves' disease, either hyperthyroidism or ophthalmopathy (not recorded which). The CDR3 DNA reads TGTGCCAGCAGCTTATATCGGCGGGAGGTGAACACCGGGGAGCCGTTTTTT. It translates to CASSLYRREVNTGEPFF.